The present entry profiles one T cell receptor beta chain with its context. This sample stems from a study of blood T cell repertoires in COVID-19. Study information: Sites in the United States, Italy and Spain provided acute and convalescent COVID-19 samples.

The table came from immunoSEQ multiplex PCR; TCRdb's copy has only in-frame clones and leaves some out. The sample includes approximately 170,000 clones, around 80% of them seen just once. Looked up from germline, CDR1 is MNHNS and CDR2 is SASEGT. Deletions cut 2 bases from V and 9 bases from J, with 14 bases between. There are 14 residues in the CDR3. The sample comprised PBMCs or T cells enriched from blood (not recorded which). This clonotype was sampled from a woman in her 70s in a cohort exposed to, infected with or recovered from COVID-19 (not recorded which). The chain is built from TRBV6-1 and TRBJ1-5, with D maybe TRBD1 (5 bases). The CDR3 bases are TGTGCCAGCAGTGAATATCAGGGACTGAGGCCCCAGCATTTT. It encodes CASSEYQGLRPQHF.